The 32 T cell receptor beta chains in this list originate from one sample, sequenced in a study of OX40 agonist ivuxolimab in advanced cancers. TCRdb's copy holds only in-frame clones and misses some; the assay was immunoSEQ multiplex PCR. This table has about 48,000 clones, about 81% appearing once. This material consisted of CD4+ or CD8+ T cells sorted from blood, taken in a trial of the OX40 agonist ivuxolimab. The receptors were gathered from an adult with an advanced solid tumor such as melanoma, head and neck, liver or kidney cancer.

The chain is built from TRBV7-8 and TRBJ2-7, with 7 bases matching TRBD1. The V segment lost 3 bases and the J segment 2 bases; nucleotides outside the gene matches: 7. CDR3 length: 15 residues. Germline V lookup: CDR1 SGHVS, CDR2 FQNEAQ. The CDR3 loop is CASSFGGQVAYEQYF. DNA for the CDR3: TGTGCCAGCAGCTTTGGCGGACAGGTCGCCTACGAGCAGTACTTC. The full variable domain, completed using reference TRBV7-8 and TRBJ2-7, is GAGVSQSPRYKVAKRGQDVALRCDPISGHVSLFWYQQALGQGPEFLTYFQNEAQLDKSGLPSDRFFAERPEGSVSTLKIQRTQQEDSAVYLCASSFGGQVAYEQYFGPGTRLTVT.

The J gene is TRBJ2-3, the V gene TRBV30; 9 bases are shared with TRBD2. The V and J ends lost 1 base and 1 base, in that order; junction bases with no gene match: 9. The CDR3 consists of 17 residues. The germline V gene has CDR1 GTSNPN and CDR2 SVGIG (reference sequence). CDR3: CAWSGYSGSSGTDTQYF. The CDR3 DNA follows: TGTGCCTGGAGTGGCTATAGCGGGAGCTCTGGCACAGATACGCAGTATTTT. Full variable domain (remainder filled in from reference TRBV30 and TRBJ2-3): SQTIHQWPATLVQPVGSPLSLECTVEGTSNPNLYWYRQAAGRGLQLLFYSVGIGQISSEVPQNLSASRPQDRQFILSSKKLLLSDSGFYLCAWSGYSGSSGTDTQYFGPGTRLTVL.

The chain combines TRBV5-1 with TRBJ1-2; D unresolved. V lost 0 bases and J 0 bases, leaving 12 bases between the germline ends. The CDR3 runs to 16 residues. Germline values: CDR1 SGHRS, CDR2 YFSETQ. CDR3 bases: TGCGCCAGCAGCTTGGTTACCGGCCGATCTAACTATGGCTACACCTTC. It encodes CASSLVTGRSNYGYTF.

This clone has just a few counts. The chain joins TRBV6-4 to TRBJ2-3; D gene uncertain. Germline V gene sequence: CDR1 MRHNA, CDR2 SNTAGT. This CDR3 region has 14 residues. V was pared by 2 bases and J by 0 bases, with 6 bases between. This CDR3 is CASSDGGSTDTQYF. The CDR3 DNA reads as TGTGCCAGCAGTGACGGCGGCAGCACAGATACGCAGTATTTT.

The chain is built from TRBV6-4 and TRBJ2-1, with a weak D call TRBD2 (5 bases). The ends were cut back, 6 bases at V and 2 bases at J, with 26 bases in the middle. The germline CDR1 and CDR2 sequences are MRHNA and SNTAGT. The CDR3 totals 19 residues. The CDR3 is CASRNNIASAGRTYNEQFF. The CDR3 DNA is TGTGCCAGCAGGAATAATATTGCGTCGGCGGGTAGGACCTACAATGAGCAGTTCTTC.

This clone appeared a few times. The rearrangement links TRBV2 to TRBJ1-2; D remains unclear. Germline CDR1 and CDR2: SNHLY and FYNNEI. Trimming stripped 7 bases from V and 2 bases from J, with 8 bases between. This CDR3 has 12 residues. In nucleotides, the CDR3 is TGTGCCAGCAAGTTTCAGAACTATGGCTACACCTTC. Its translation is CASKFQNYGYTF.

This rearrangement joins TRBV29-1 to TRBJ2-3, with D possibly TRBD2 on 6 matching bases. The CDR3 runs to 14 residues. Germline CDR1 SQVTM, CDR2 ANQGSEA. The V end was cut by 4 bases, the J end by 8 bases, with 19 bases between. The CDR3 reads CSVVLDRVGGTQYF. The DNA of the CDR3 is TGCAGCGTTGTCTTAGATAGGGTGGGAGGTACGCAGTATTTT.

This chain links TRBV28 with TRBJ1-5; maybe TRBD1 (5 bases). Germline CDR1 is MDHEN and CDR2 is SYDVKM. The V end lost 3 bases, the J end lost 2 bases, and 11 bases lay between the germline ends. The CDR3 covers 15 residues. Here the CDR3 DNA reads TGTGCCAGCAGTTTCAGGGAGGTGGGCAATCAGCCCCAGCATTTT. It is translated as CASSFREVGNQPQHF.

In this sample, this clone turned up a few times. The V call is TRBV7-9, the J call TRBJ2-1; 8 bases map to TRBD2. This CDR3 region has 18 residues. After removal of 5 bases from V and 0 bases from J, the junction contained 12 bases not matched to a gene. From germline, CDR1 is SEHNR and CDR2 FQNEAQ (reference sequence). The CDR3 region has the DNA TGTGCCAGCAGCCTCCCCCCGCGGCTAGCGGGCTCCTACAATGAGCAGTTCTTC. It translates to CASSLPPRLAGSYNEQFF.

The DNA for the CDR3 is TGCGCCAGCAGCTTGGCAATCCCGGGACAGGGTATTGGGAATGAGCAGTTCTTC. Encoded protein: CASSLAIPGQGIGNEQFF. The V gene is TRBV5-1, the J gene TRBJ2-1; TRBD1 matches at 9 bases. V shed 0 bases and J 7 bases; nucleotides not matched to a gene: 14. Germline V lookup: CDR1 SGHRS, CDR2 YFSETQ. The CDR3 runs 18 residues.

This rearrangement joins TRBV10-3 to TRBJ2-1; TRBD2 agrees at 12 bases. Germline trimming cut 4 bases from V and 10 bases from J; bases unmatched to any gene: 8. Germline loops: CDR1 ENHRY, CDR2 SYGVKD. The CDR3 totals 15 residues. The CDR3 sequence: CAISGGASGREEQFF. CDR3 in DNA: TGTGCCATCAGTGGTGGGGCTAGCGGGAGGGAAGAGCAGTTCTTC.

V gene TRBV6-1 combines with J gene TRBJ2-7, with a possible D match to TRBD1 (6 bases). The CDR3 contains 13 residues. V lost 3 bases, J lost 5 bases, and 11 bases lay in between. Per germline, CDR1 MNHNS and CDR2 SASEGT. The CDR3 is CASSEISGDEQYF. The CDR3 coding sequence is TGTGCCAGCAGTGAGATATCAGGGGACGAGCAGTACTTC.

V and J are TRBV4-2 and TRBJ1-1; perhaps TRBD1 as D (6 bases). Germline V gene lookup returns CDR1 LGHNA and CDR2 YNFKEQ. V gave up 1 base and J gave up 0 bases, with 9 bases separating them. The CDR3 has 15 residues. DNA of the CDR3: TGTGCCAGCAGCCAAGCAAGGACAGTGAACACTGAAGCTTTCTTT. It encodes CASSQARTVNTEAFF.

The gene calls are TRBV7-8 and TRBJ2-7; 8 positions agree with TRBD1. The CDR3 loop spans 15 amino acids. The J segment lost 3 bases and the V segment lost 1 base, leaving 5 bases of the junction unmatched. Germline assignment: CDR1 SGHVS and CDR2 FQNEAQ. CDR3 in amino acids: CASSLVRQGNYEQYF. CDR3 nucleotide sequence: TGTGCCAGCAGCTTAGTTCGACAGGGGAACTACGAGCAGTACTTC.

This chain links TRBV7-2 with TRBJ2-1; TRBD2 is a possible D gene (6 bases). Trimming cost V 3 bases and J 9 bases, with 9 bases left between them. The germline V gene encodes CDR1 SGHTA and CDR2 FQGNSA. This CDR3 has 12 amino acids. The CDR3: CASSLGLPEQFF. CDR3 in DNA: TGTGCCAGCAGCTTGGGACTTCCTGAGCAGTTCTTC.

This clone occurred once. The CDR3 DNA follows: TGTGCCAGCAGTGACTCTATCCGGGACAGGGGGCACAATGAGCAGTTCTTC. Amino acids: CASSDSIRDRGHNEQFF. V is TRBV6-4 and J is TRBJ2-1; 12 nucleotides align to TRBD1. Trimming at V came to 0 bases and at J to 5 bases, leaving 5 bases not matched to a gene. The CDR3 totals 17 residues. From germline, CDR1 is MRHNA and CDR2 SNTAGT.

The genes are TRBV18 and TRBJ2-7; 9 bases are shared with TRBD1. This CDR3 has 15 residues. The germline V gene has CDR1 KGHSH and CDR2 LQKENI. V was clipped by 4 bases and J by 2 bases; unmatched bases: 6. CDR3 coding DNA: TGTGCCAGCTCACGGAATAGGGACAGGGCCTACGAGCAGTACTTC. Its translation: CASSRNRDRAYEQYF.

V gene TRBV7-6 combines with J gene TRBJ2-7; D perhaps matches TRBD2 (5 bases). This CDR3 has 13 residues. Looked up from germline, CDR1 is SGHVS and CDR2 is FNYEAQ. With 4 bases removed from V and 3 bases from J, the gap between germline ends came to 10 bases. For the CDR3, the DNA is TGTGCCAGCAGCTCGAACGACTACTACGAGCAGTACTTC. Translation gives CASSSNDYYEQYF.

CDR3 nucleotide sequence: TGTGCCAGCAGCGACAGGGGGCTCAGATACAATGAGCAGTTCTTC. Protein: CASSDRGLRYNEQFF. This chain links TRBV9 with TRBJ2-1; 9 bases agree with TRBD1. V lost 3 bases, J lost 4 bases, and 5 bases stayed unmatched. The CDR3 contains 15 residues. The germline CDR1 and CDR2 sequences are SGDLS and YYNGEE. The entire variable domain, with the rest obtained from reference TRBV9 and TRBJ2-1, is as follows: DSGVTQTPKHLITATGQRVTLRCSPRSGDLSVYWYQQSLDQGLQFLIQYYNGEERAKGNILERFSAQQFPDLHSELNLSSLELGDSALYFCASSDRGLRYNEQFFGPGTRLTVL.

CDR3: CASSLRAGGYYEQYF. The CDR3 bases are TGTGCCAGCAGCTTACGGGCGGGAGGGTACTACGAGCAGTACTTC. V and J are TRBV7-7 and TRBJ2-7; 9 bases align to TRBD2. V lost 2 bases, J lost 3 bases, and 5 bases stayed unmatched. This CDR3 contains 15 residues. Germline CDR1 and CDR2: SSHAT and FNYEAQ (reference sequence).

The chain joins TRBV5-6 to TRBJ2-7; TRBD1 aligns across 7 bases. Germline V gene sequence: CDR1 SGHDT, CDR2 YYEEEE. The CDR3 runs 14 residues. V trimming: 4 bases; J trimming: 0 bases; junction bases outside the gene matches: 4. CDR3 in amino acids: CASSIRDSSYEQYF. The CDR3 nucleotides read TGTGCCAGCAGCATCCGGGACAGCTCCTACGAGCAGTACTTC.

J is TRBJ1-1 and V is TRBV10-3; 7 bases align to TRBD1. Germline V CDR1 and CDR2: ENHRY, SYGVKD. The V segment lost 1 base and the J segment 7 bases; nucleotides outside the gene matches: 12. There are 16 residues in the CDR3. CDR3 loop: CAISEYLRDRINEAFF. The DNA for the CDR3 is TGTGCCATCAGTGAGTATCTCCGGGACAGAATTAATGAAGCTTTCTTT.

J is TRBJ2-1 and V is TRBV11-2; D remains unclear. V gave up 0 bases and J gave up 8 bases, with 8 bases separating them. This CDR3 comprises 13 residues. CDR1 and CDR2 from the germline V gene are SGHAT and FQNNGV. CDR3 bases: TGTGCCAGCAGCTTAGATTCCCAGGATGAGCAGTTCTTC. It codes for CASSLDSQDEQFF. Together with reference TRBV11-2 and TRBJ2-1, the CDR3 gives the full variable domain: EAGVAQSPRYKIIEKRQSVAFWCNPISGHATLYWYQQILGQGPKLLIQFQNNGVVDDSQLPKDRFSAERLKGVDSTLKIQPAKLEDSAVYLCASSLDSQDEQFFGPGTRLTVL.

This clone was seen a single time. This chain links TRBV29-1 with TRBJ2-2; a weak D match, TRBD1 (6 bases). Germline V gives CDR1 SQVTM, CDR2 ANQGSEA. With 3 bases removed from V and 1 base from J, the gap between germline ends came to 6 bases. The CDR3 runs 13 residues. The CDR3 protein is CSVETGNTGELFF. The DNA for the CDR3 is TGCAGCGTTGAGACAGGGAACACCGGGGAGCTGTTTTTT.

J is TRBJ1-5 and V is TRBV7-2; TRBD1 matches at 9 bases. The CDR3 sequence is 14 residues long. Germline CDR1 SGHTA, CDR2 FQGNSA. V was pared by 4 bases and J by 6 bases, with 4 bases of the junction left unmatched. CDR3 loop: CASSSAGQGQPQHF. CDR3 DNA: TGTGCCAGCAGCTCAGCGGGACAGGGTCAGCCCCAGCATTTT.

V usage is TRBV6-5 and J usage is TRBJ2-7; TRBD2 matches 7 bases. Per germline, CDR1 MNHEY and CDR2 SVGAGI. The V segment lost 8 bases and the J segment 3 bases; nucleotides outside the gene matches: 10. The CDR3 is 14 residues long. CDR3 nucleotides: TGTGCCAGCGAAAAAGCGGGAAAAGGCTACGAGCAGTACTTC. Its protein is CASEKAGKGYEQYF.

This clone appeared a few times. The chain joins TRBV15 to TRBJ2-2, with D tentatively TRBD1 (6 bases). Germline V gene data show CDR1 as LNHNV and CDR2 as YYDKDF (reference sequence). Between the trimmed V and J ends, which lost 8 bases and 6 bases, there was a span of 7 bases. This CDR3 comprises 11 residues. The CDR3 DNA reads TGTGCCACCGGGGGCGCCGGGGAGCTGTTTTTT. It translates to CATGGAGELFF.

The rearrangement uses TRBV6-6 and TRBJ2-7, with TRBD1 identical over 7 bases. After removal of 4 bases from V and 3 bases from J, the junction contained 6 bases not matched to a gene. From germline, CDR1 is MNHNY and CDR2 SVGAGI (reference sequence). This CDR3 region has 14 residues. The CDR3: CASSFPGQIYEQYF. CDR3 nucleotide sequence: TGTGCCAGCAGTTTTCCGGGACAGATCTACGAGCAGTACTTC.

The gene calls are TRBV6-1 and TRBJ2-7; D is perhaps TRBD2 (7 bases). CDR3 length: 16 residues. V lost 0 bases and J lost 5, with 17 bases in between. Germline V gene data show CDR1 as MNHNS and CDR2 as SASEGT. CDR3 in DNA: TGTGCCAGCAGTGAAGCCGGGGGCGGGAGACTCGACGAGCAGTACTTC. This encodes CASSEAGGGRLDEQYF.

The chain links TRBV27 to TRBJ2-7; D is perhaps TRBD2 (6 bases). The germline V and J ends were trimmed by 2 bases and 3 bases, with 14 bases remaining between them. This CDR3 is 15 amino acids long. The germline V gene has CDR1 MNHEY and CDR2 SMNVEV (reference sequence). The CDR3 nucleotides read TGTGCCAGCAGTTTAATCCCCGGGCGGGGCTACGAGCAGTACTTC. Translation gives CASSLIPGRGYEQYF.

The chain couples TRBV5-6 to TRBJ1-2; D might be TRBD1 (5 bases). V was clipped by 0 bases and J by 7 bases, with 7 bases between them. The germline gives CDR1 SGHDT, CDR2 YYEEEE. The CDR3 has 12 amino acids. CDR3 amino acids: CASSLVRGGYTF. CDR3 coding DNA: TGTGCCAGCAGCTTGGTGAGGGGTGGCTACACCTTC.

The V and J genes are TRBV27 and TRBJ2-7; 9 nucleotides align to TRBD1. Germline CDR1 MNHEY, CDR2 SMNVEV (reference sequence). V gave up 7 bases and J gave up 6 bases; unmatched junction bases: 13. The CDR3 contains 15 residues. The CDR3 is CASTLGQGTSGEQYF. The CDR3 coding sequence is TGTGCCAGCACCCTGGGACAGGGAACATCAGGCGAGCAGTACTTC.